A selection of T cell receptor beta chains follows, all from one sample in a study of CD8 T cells in Susac syndrome. TCRdb re-called the immunoSEQ multiplex PCR reads through MiXCR, storing one row per CDR3 protein. The sample contains fewer than 150,000 distinct CDR3 sequences, about 93% of which appear only once. The sequencing sample was made of CD8+ T cells from PBMCs. The receptors derive from a human donor in good health. CDR3s include the opening cysteine and the closing phenylalanine or tryptophan. A D gene is named only where the DNA matches it firmly. Clone size is stated in some rows and not others, as once, few, many or a class when expanded.

d_gene: TRBD1
j_gene: TRBJ1-2
v_gene: TRBV5-6
abundance: -
CDR3aa: CASSPGQAYGYTF
CDR3nt: TGTGCCAGCAGCCCTGGACAGGCTTATGGCTACACCTTC

d_gene: -
j_gene: TRBJ2-1
v_gene: TRBV20-1
abundance: -
CDR3aa: CSAPLVYEQFF
CDR3nt: TGCAGTGCCCCACTAGTTTATGAGCAGTTCTTC

d_gene: -
j_gene: TRBJ2-7
v_gene: TRBV30
abundance: -
CDR3aa: CAWSVGTNYEQYF
CDR3nt: TGTGCCTGGAGTGTAGGGACAAACTACGAGCAGTACTTC

d_gene: -
j_gene: TRBJ1-1
v_gene: TRBV15
abundance: -
CDR3aa: CATSSPPGSEAFF
CDR3nt: TGTGCCACCAGCAGTCCGCCGGGGTCTGAAGCTTTCTTT

d_gene: -
j_gene: TRBJ1-2
v_gene: TRBV4-1
abundance: -
CDR3aa: CASSPSGSSYGYTF
CDR3nt: TGCGCCAGCAGTCCAAGTGGATCATCCTATGGCTACACCTTC

d_gene: -
j_gene: TRBJ2-3
v_gene: TRBV5-6
abundance: -
CDR3aa: CASSLDPGVVDTQYF
CDR3nt: TGTGCCAGCAGCTTGGACCCGGGAGTGGTGGATACGCAGTATTTT

d_gene: -
j_gene: TRBJ2-3
v_gene: TRBV3-1
abundance: -
CDR3aa: CASSQGGLLATNTQYF
CDR3nt: TGTGCCAGCAGCCAAGGGGGACTCCTCGCCACAAATACGCAGTATTTT

d_gene: -
j_gene: TRBJ2-5
v_gene: TRBV29-1
abundance: -
CDR3aa: CSVATDETQYF
CDR3nt: TGCAGCGTGGCAACAGATGAGACCCAGTACTTC

d_gene: -
j_gene: TRBJ1-5
v_gene: TRBV25-1
abundance: -
CDR3aa: CASSGWGQPQHF
CDR3nt: TGTGCCAGCAGTGGGTGGGGTCAGCCCCAGCATTTT

d_gene: TRBD2
j_gene: TRBJ2-3
v_gene: TRBV7-9
abundance: -
CDR3aa: CASSPVGLATQYF
CDR3nt: TGTGCCAGCAGCCCCGTCGGACTAGCAACGCAGTATTTT

d_gene: -
j_gene: TRBJ2-1
v_gene: TRBV4-2
abundance: once
CDR3aa: CASSQTGYGHPEQFF
CDR3nt: TGTGCCAGCAGCCAAACAGGGTATGGGCATCCTGAGCAGTTCTTC

d_gene: -
j_gene: TRBJ2-3
v_gene: TRBV30
abundance: -
CDR3aa: CASQAGESTDTQYF
CDR3nt: TGTGCCTCGCAGGCAGGGGAATCCACAGATACGCAGTATTTT

d_gene: -
j_gene: TRBJ2-7
v_gene: TRBV4-3
abundance: -
CDR3aa: CASSQGTASYEQYF
CDR3nt: TGCGCCAGCAGCCAAGGTACAGCGTCCTACGAGCAGTACTTC

d_gene: TRBD2
j_gene: TRBJ2-7
v_gene: TRBV4-2
abundance: -
CDR3aa: CASSQEAGGTYEQYF
CDR3nt: TGTGCCAGCAGCCAAGAAGCGGGAGGTACCTACGAGCAGTACTTC

d_gene: -
j_gene: TRBJ1-1
v_gene: TRBV6-2/TRBV6-3
abundance: -
CDR3aa: CASSYSRGINTEAFF
CDR3nt: TGTGCCAGCAGTTACTCGAGGGGGATTAACACTGAAGCTTTCTTT

d_gene: -
j_gene: TRBJ1-1
v_gene: TRBV14
abundance: -
CDR3aa: CASSQVLGNTEAFF
CDR3nt: TGTGCCAGCAGCCAAGTTCTGGGTAACACTGAAGCTTTCTTT